The clone carrying this T cell receptor (beta chain) was observed many times. TCRdb independently ran MiXCR on the 5' RACE reads; one entry per CDR3 protein. This sample has about 41,000 distinct CDR3 sequences, with less than 30% found just once. This clonotype originated in a female donor with breast cancer. The sample consisted of memory CD4+ T cells sorted from a lymph node. Indicated subset: memory CD4+ T cells, CD4+CD45RO+CD25-.

CDR3 residues: CASSPQGAGEQFF. In DNA form, the CDR3 reads TGTGCCAGCAGCCCCCAAGGGGCAGGTGAGCAGTTCTTC. J is TRBJ2-1 and V is TRBV7-3; D is possibly TRBD1 (5 bases). Germline V gene sequence: CDR1 SGHTA, CDR2 FQGTGA. CDR3 length: 13 residues. V was trimmed by 5 bases and J by 9 bases, leaving 14 bases between them.